This T cell receptor beta chain was profiled in a study of cytomegalovirus exposure and HLA in healthy donors. Study-level results: Within an earlier analysis, most TCR beta V segments proved productive either about 90% or about 30% of the time. CMV serostatus was the only immune exposure information that was available.

With 1 base clipped from V and 4 bases from J, the junction kept 3 bases outside the gene matches. The CDR3 runs to 14 residues. Germline V CDR1 and CDR2: SGHTA, FQGNSA. Healthy bone marrow donors formed the donor group. This clone was picked up one time. As yet, its antigen is unknown. The PCR made use of 60 Vbeta and 13 Jbeta primers. This table comes from immunoSEQ multiplex PCR, and its TCRdb copy is limited to in-frame clones, with some not included. The data hold around 120,000 clones, with about 83% observed a single time. The chain has TRBV7-2 and TRBJ2-7, with 8 bases lining up with TRBD1. The sample consisted of PBMCs. The source of this sequence is a woman in her forties in good health and CMV-seropositive. In DNA form, the CDR3 reads TGTGCCAGCAGCTTAGTAACAGGGGGATACGAGCAGTACTTC. Protein sequence: CASSLVTGGYEQYF.